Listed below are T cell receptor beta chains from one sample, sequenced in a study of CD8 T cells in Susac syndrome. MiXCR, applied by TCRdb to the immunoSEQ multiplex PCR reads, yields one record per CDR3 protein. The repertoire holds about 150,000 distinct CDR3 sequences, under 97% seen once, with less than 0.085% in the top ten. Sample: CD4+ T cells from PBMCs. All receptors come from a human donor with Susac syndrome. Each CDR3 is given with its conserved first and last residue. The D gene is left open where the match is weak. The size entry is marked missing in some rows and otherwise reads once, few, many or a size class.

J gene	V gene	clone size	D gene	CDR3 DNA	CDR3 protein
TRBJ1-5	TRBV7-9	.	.	TGTGCCAGCAGCTTGGATAGGGGGGATCAGCCCCAGCATTTT	CASSLDRGDQPQHF
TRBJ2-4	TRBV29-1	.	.	TGCAGCGCCGCAATAAGTCAGGGCATTCAGTACTTC	CSAAISQGIQYF
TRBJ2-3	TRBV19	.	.	TGTGCCAGTAGTATCGGACAAAGCACAGATACGCAGTATTTT	CASSIGQSTDTQYF
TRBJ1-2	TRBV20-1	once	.	TGCAGTGCTAGAGTAGCTGTTAACTATGGCTACACCTTC	CSARVAVNYGYTF
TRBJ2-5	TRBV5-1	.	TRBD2	TGCGCCAGCGGGGGACTAGCGATCGAGACCCAGTACTTC	CASGGLAIETQYF
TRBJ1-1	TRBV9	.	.	TGTGCCAGCAGCGCCACCCCGGGGGGGACCACTGAAGCTTTCTTT	CASSATPGGTTEAFF
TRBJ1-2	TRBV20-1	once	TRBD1	TGCAGCCCTAGCTCGACAGGGAACTATGGCTACACCTTC	CSPSSTGNYGYTF
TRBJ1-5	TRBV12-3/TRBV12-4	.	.	TGTGCCAGCAGTTTGGGTCCCACGCCTCAGCCCCAGCATTTT	CASSLGPTPQPQHF
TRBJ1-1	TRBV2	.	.	TGTGCCAGCAGTGGAGATCAGCTGGAAGCTTTCTTT	CASSGDQLEAFF
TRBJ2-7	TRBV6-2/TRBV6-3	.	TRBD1	TGTGCCAGCAGTTACGGCCGGGACAGGGGGTATCTTGGCGCCTACGAGCAGTACTTC	CASSYGRDRGYLGAYEQYF
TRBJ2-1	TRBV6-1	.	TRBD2	TGTGCCAGCAGAGGACTAGCGGGAGCTGTCGTCCACAATGAGCAGTTCTTC	CASRGLAGAVVHNEQFF
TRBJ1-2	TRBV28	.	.	TGTGCCAGCAGTTTCGACCGATATGGCTACACCTTC	CASSFDRYGYTF
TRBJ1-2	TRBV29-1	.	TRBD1	TGCAGCGTTGCGGGACAGGGGGCGCGTCGGGTCTATGGCTACACCTTC	CSVAGQGARRVYGYTF
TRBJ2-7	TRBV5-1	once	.	TGCGCCAGCAGCGAAAGAAACGACGGTGACGAGCAGTACTTC	CASSERNDGDEQYF
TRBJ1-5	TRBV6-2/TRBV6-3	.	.	TGTGCCAGCACCCCAGACAGGATTAGCAATCAGCCCCAGCATTTT	CASTPDRISNQPQHF
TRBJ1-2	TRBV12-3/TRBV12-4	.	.	TGTGCCAGCAGTCAACAGGGTTTCTACACCTTC	CASSQQGFYTF
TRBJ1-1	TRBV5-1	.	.	TGCGCCAGCAGCCCGCCTCGTGAGGAAACTGAAGCTTTCTTT	CASSPPREETEAFF
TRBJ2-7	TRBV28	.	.	TGTGCCAATAGGGCCCAGGGAAGTTACGAGCAGTACTTC	CANRAQGSYEQYF
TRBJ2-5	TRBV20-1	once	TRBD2	TGCAGTGAAACTAGCGGGGGACGCGAGACCCAGTACTTC	CSETSGGRETQYF
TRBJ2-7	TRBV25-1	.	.	TGTGCCAGCAGTGAGGAGTGGGGCTACGAGCAGTACTTC	CASSEEWGYEQYF
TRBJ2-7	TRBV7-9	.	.	TGTGCCAGCAGCTTAGCCGGGACTTACGAGCAGTACTTC	CASSLAGTYEQYF
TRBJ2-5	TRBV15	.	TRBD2	TGTGCCACCAAAGCGGGACCCCAAGAGACCCAGTACTTC	CATKAGPQETQYF
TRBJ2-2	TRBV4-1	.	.	TGCGCCAGCAGCCAAGGAGGGCGTCCCGGGGAGCTGTTTTTT	CASSQGGRPGELFF
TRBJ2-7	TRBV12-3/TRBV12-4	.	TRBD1	TGTGCCAGCAGTTCAAGGACAGGCCTCGAGCAGTACTTC	CASSSRTGLEQYF
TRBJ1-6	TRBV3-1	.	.	TGTGCCAGCAGCCACTCGACGGAGACTGATTCTTCACCCCTCCACTTT	CASSHSTETDSSPLHF
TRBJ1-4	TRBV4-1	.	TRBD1	TGCGCCAGCAGCCAAGGTTCGGGACAGGGTCGTGAAAAACTGTTTTTT	CASSQGSGQGREKLFF
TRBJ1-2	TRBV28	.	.	TGTGCCAGCAAGGTTCAGGACAGAAACTATGGCTACACCTTC	CASKVQDRNYGYTF
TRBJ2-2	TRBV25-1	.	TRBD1	TGTGCCAGCAGTGACCCGGGACAGGGGAGCACCGGGGAGCTGTTTTTT	CASSDPGQGSTGELFF
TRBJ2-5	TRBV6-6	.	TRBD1	TGTGCCAGCAGTCCTCCGGGACAGGGGGCCGAGACCCAGTACTTC	CASSPPGQGAETQYF
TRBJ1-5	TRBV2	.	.	TGTGCCAGCAGACCAGGACTTAATAGCAATCAGCCCCAGCATTTT	CASRPGLNSNQPQHF
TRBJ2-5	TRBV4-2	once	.	TGTGCCAGCAGCCAAGATCGATGGGGGGGCACCCCGACCCAGTACTTC	CASSQDRWGGTPTQYF
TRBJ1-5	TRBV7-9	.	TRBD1	TGTGCCAGCAGCTTAGACTGGGACAGGGGGCGGAATCAGCCCCAGCATTTT	CASSLDWDRGRNQPQHF
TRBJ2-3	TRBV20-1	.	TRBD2	TGCAGTGCTAGAGTGGTTAGCGGGAGGGCGGATACGCAGTATTTT	CSARVVSGRADTQYF
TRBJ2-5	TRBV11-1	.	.	TGTGCCAGCAGCATGGGGGACGGACAAGAGACCCAGTACTTC	CASSMGDGQETQYF
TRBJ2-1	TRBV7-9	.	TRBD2	TGTGCCAGCAGCCCCTCTAGCGGGAGTAGAAGGGACAATGAGCAGTTCTTC	CASSPSSGSRRDNEQFF
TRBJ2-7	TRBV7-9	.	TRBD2	TGTGCCAGCAGCACCGGGTCGGGGGGATACCGCGAGCAGTACTTC	CASSTGSGGYREQYF
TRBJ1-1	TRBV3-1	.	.	TGTGCCAGCAGCAGTTCTCCAGAGTACACTGAAGCTTTCTTT	CASSSSPEYTEAFF
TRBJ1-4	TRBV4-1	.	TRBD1	TGCGCCAGCAGCCAAGAGGGACAGCAAGGTGAAAAACTGTTTTTT	CASSQEGQQGEKLFF
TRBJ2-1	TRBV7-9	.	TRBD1	TGTGCCAGCAGCCAAGCAGGGACAGCGAACTATTACAATGAGCAGTTCTTC	CASSQAGTANYYNEQFF
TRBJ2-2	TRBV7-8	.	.	TGTGCCAGCAGCCCTCCCTTGCGACTAAACACCGGGGAGCTGTTTTTT	CASSPPLRLNTGELFF
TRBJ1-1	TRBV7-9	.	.	TGTGCCAGCAGCTTGGCAGCAAGGGGGACTGAAGCTTTCTTT	CASSLAARGTEAFF
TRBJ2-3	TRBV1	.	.	TGCACCAGCAGCCAAGAGATCTTGGGGGTTGTGACAGATACGCAGTATTTT	CTSSQEILGVVTDTQYF
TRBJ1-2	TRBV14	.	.	TGTGCCAGCAGCAAAAACAGGGCGGGCAACTATGGCTACACCTTC	CASSKNRAGNYGYTF
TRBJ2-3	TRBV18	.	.	TGTGCCAGCTCACCACCGGGGGATACGCAGTATTTT	CASSPPGDTQYF
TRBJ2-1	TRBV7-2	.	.	TGTGCCAGCAGCTTAGGTTTCTACAATGAGCAGTTCTTC	CASSLGFYNEQFF